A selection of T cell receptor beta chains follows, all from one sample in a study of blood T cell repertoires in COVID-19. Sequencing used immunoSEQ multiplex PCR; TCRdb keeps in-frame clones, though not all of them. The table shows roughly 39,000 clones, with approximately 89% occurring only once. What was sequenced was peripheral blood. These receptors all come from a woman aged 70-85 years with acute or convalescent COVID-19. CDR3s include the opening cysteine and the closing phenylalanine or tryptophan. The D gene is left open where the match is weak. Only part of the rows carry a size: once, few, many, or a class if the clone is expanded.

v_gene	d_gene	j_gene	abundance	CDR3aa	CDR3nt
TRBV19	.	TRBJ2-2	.	CASSWAGPGSNTGELFF	TGTGCCAGTAGTTGGGCGGGTCCTGGGTCGAACACCGGGGAGCTGTTTTTT
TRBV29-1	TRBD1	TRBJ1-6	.	CSARTGGESPLHF	TGCAGCGCCCGGACAGGGGGCGAATCACCCCTCCACTTT
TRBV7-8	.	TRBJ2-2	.	CASSFPFRTPDTGELFF	TGTGCCAGCAGCTTTCCGTTTCGGACTCCGGACACCGGGGAGCTGTTTTTT
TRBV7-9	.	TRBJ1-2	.	CASSTQQGPYGYTF	TGTGCCAGCAGCACTCAACAGGGCCCCTATGGCTACACCTTC
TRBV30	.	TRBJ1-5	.	CAWSARLNQPQHF	TGTGCCTGGAGTGCGAGGTTAAATCAGCCCCAGCATTTT
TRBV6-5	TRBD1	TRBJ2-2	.	CASSHRTGWTGELFF	TGTGCCAGCAGTCATCGGACAGGGTGGACCGGGGAGCTGTTTTTT
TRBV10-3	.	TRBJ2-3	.	CAISESQGTDTQYF	TGTGCCATCAGTGAGTCACAGGGCACAGATACGCAGTATTTT
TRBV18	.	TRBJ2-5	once	CASSRESTGPGGTQYF	TGTGCCAGCTCACGGGAGTCGACAGGTCCTGGGGGGACCCAGTACTTC
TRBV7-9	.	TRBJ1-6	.	CASSPSGSPLHF	TGTGCCAGCAGCCCCAGTGGTTCACCCCTCCACTTT
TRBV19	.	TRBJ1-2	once	CASSLYREGYGYTF	TGTGCCAGTAGTCTTTACAGGGAAGGGTATGGCTACACCTTC
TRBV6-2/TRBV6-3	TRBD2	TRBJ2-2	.	CASSYGGRALTGELFF	TGTGCCAGCAGTTACGGGGGGAGGGCCCTCACCGGGGAGCTGTTTTTT
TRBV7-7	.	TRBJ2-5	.	CASSQGETQYF	TGTGCTAGCAGCCAGGGGGAGACCCAGTACTTC
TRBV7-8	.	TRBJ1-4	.	CASSLPGGGKLFF	TGTGCCAGCAGCTTACCGGGGGGCGGAAAACTGTTTTTT
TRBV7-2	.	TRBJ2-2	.	CASSLVISDTGELFF	TGTGCCAGCAGCTTAGTGATCAGCGATACCGGGGAGCTGTTTTTT
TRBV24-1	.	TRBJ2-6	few	CATSAGAGANVLTF	TGTGCCACCAGTGCAGGGGCTGGGGCCAACGTCCTGACTTTC
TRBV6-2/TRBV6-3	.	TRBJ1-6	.	CASSYIRDSPLHF	TGTGCCAGCAGTTATATCCGTGATTCACCCCTCCACTTT
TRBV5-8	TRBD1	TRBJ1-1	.	CASSQDRVGSAFF	TGTGCCAGCAGCCAGGACAGGGTAGGGTCAGCTTTCTTT
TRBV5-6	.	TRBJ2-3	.	CASSPINTGARDTQYF	TGTGCCAGCAGCCCCATCAATACAGGTGCGCGTGATACGCAGTATTTT
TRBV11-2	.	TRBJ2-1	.	CASSFGLGSYNEQFF	TGTGCCAGCAGCTTCGGACTGGGGTCCTACAATGAGCAGTTCTTC
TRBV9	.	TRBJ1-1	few	CASSEQVNTEAFF	TGTGCCAGCAGTGAACAGGTGAACACTGAAGCTTTCTTT
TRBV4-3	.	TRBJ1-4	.	CASSPGTMTEKLFF	TGCGCCAGCAGTCCCGGGACAATGACCGAAAAACTGTTTTTT
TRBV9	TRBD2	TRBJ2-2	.	CASTPPGGGRTGELFF	TGTGCCAGCACCCCTCCGGGGGGGGGTCGGACCGGGGAGCTGTTTTTT
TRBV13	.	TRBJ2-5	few	CASSLGLVGTQYF	TGTGCCAGCAGCTTAGGGCTAGTTGGGACCCAGTACTTC
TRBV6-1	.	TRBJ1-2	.	CASSEYRDYGYTF	TGTGCCAGCAGTGAATATCGGGACTATGGCTACACCTTC
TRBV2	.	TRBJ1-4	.	CASSFGRAKLFF	TGTGCCAGCAGTTTTGGGCGGGCGAAACTGTTTTTT
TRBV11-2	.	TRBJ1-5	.	CASSLDRVSAGWPQHF	TGTGCCAGCAGCTTAGATCGGGTTAGTGCGGGGTGGCCCCAGCATTTT
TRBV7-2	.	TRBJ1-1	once	CASSSGWSAFF	TGTGCCAGCAGCTCAGGGTGGTCGGCTTTCTTT
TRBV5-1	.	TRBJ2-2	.	CASSAAGQNTGELFF	TGCGCCAGCAGCGCCGCAGGCCAGAACACCGGGGAGCTGTTTTTT
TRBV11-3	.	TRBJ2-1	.	CASSSSSEQFF	TGTGCCAGCAGCAGTAGCAGTGAGCAGTTCTTC
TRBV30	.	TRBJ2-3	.	CAGDLWSDTQYF	TGTGCGGGAGACCTATGGTCAGATACGCAGTATTTT
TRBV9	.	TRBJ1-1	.	CASSVTANTEAFF	TGTGCCAGCAGCGTCACAGCGAACACTGAAGCTTTCTTT
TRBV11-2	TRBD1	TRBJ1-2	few	CASSLGPQGGSGYGYTF	TGTGCCAGCAGCTTAGGCCCACAGGGGGGTTCCGGCTATGGCTACACCTTC
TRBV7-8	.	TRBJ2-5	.	CASSSTRQETQYF	TGTGCCAGCAGCTCGACTAGGCAAGAGACCCAGTACTTC
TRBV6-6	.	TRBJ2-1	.	CASSYGSVRDEQFF	TGTGCCAGCAGTTATGGGTCCGTTCGGGATGAGCAGTTCTTC
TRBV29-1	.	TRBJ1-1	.	CSVVRGSGNTEAFF	TGCAGCGTTGTCCGGGGGTCTGGGAACACTGAAGCTTTCTTT
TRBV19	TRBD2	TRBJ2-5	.	CASSRLALGETQYF	TGTGCCAGTAGCCGACTAGCCCTGGGAGAGACCCAGTACTTC
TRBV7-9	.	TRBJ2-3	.	CASSLGAGGSTDTQYF	TGTGCCAGCAGCTTAGGGGCCGGGGGAAGCACAGATACGCAGTATTTT
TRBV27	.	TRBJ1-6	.	CASSFGQKNSPLHF	TGTGCCAGCAGTTTCGGACAGAAAAATTCACCCCTCCACTTT
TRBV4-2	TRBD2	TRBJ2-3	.	CASSQDVTSGTDTQYF	TGTGCCAGCAGCCAAGATGTGACTAGCGGCACAGATACGCAGTATTTT
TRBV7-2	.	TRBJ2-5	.	CASSLIGGGIGETQYF	TGTGCCAGCAGCTTAATTGGAGGCGGTATCGGGGAGACCCAGTACTTC
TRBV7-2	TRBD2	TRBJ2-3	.	CASSIAGADTQYF	TGTGCCAGCAGCATCGCGGGGGCAGATACGCAGTATTTT
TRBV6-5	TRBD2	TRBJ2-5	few	CASTQLNSGGETQYF	TGTGCCAGCACCCAATTAAACTCGGGGGGGGAGACCCAGTACTTC
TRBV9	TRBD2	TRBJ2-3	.	CASSVILAGGPDTQYF	TGTGCCAGCAGCGTAATACTAGCGGGGGGACCAGATACGCAGTATTTT
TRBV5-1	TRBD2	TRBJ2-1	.	CASSSGGHEQFF	TGCGCCAGCAGCAGCGGGGGCCATGAGCAGTTCTTC
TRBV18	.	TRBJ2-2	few	CASSPFDSTNTGELFF	TGTGCCAGCTCACCCTTCGACAGTACGAACACCGGGGAGCTGTTTTTT
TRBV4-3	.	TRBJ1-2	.	CASSQRYGETNYGYTF	TGCGCCAGCAGCCAAAGATACGGGGAGACTAACTATGGCTACACCTTC
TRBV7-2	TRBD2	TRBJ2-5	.	CASSLVGSGGAETQYF	TGTGCCAGCAGCTTAGTAGGTAGCGGGGGGGCGGAGACCCAGTACTTC
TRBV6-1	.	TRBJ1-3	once	CASSESRGTSGNTIYF	TGTGCCAGCAGTGAAAGTAGGGGCACCTCTGGAAACACCATATATTTT
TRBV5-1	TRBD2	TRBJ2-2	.	CASSLVSGGNTGELFF	TGCGCCAGCAGCTTGGTTAGCGGGGGAAACACCGGGGAGCTGTTTTTT
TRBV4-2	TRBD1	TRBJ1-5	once	CASSQERGLKNQPQHF	TGTGCCAGCAGCCAAGAAAGGGGGCTGAAAAACCAGCCCCAGCATTTT
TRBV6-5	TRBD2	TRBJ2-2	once	CASRGLAGWGELFF	TGTGCCAGCAGAGGACTAGCGGGATGGGGGGAGCTGTTTTTT
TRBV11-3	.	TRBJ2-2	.	CASSPPGSGGELFF	TGTGCCAGCAGCCCGCCAGGAAGTGGCGGGGAGCTGTTTTTT